A selection of T cell receptor beta chains follows, all from one sample in a study of blood T cell repertoires in COVID-19. Profiling relied on immunoSEQ multiplex PCR, and the TCRdb table lists in-frame clones only, not all of them. Of around 170,000 clones listed, about 88% are singletons. The specimen sequenced was PBMCs or T cells enriched from blood (not recorded which). The receptors shown here come from a woman between 50 and 59 years old who had recovered from COVID-19. The CDR3 runs from the conserved cysteine through the conserved F or W. D genes are given only for firm matches. Size is stated for part of the rows, as once, few or many counts, or as a class when the clone is expanded.

CDR3 length: 15
V gene: TRBV19
D gene: NA
J gene: TRBJ1-5
clone size: NA
CDR3 protein: CASSSRGGRQQPQHF
CDR3 DNA: TGTGCCAGTAGTAGCCGCGGGGGACGACAGCAGCCCCAGCATTTT

CDR3 length: 15
V gene: TRBV7-7
D gene: TRBD2
J gene: TRBJ2-2
clone size: NA
CDR3 protein: CASSNGLAVTGELFF
CDR3 DNA: TGTGCTAGCAGCAACGGACTAGCGGTGACCGGGGAGCTGTTTTTT

CDR3 length: 14
V gene: TRBV6-5
D gene: TRBD1
J gene: TRBJ1-2
clone size: NA
CDR3 protein: CASSPALTGFGYTF
CDR3 DNA: TGTGCCAGCAGTCCTGCGCTGACAGGGTTTGGCTACACCTTC

CDR3 length: 16
V gene: TRBV28
D gene: NA
J gene: TRBJ1-6
clone size: NA
CDR3 protein: CASRIGTLTDNSPLHF
CDR3 DNA: TGTGCCAGCAGGATCGGGACACTCACCGATAATTCACCCCTCCACTTT

CDR3 length: 17
V gene: TRBV5-5
D gene: NA
J gene: TRBJ2-1
clone size: once
CDR3 protein: CASSPGHRLGSYNEQFF
CDR3 DNA: TGTGCCAGCAGCCCGGGACACCGGTTGGGCTCCTACAATGAGCAGTTCTTC

CDR3 length: 13
V gene: TRBV10-2
D gene: NA
J gene: TRBJ1-1
clone size: NA
CDR3 protein: CASSEDVGLGAFF
CDR3 DNA: TGCGCCAGCAGTGAGGATGTGGGGCTGGGGGCTTTCTTT

CDR3 length: 13
V gene: TRBV6-4
D gene: NA
J gene: TRBJ1-1
clone size: NA
CDR3 protein: CASSARLNTEAFF
CDR3 DNA: TGTGCCAGCAGTGCCAGGTTGAACACTGAAGCTTTCTTT

CDR3 length: 13
V gene: TRBV15
D gene: NA
J gene: TRBJ1-1
clone size: once
CDR3 protein: CATSERMNTEAFF
CDR3 DNA: TGTGCCACCAGCGAGCGCATGAACACTGAAGCTTTCTTT

CDR3 length: 13
V gene: TRBV10-2
D gene: NA
J gene: TRBJ2-2
clone size: NA
CDR3 protein: CASRSRQAGELFF
CDR3 DNA: TGCGCCAGCAGGTCGCGACAGGCCGGGGAGCTGTTTTTT

CDR3 length: 18
V gene: TRBV4-3
D gene: NA
J gene: TRBJ1-1
clone size: NA
CDR3 protein: CASSQDVWGQGRRTEAFF
CDR3 DNA: TGCGCCAGCAGCCAAGATGTTTGGGGCCAGGGGCGAAGGACTGAAGCTTTCTTT

CDR3 length: 15
V gene: TRBV2
D gene: NA
J gene: TRBJ2-6
clone size: NA
CDR3 protein: CASSEVSSGANVLTF
CDR3 DNA: TGTGCCAGCAGTGAAGTTAGCTCTGGGGCCAACGTCCTGACTTTC